This T cell receptor beta chain was identified in a study of cytomegalovirus exposure and HLA in healthy donors. Overall study findings and caveats: A later analysis by the authors found several of the most significant clusters apparently linked to common viral pathogens. Follow-up analysis later connected one missense variant in DCLRE1C with trimming of TCR beta V- and J-genes.

Germline loops: CDR1 DFQATT, CDR2 SNEGSKA (reference sequence). The CDR3 length is 11 residues. V gave up 6 bases and J gave up 2 bases, with 8 bases separating them. A multiplex PCR was run with 60 Vbeta primers and 13 Jbeta primers. Clones were read by immunoSEQ multiplex PCR, and TCRdb kept only the in-frame ones, dropping some. The repertoire holds more than 140,000 clones, with roughly four fifths as singletons. As for this clone: The antigen remains unidentified.

The source of this sequence is a man younger than 30 in good health and CMV-seropositive. The sample was PBMCs. The chain employs TRBV20-1 and TRBJ2-7; no clear D. In nucleotides, the CDR3 is TGCAGTGCCCGCGACACCTACGAGCAGTACTTC. Its translation is CSARDTYEQYF.